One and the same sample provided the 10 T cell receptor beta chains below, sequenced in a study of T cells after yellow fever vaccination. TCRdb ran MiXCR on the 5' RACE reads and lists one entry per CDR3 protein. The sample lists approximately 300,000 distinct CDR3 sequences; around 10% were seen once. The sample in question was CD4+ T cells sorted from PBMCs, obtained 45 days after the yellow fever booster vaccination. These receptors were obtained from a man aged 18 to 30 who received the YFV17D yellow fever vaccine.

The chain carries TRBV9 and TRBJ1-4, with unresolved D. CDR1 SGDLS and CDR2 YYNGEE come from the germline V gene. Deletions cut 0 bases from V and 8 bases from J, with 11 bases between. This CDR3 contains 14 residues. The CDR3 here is CASSVAGDGEKLFF. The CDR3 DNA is TGTGCCAGCAGCGTAGCAGGTGATGGGGAAAAACTGTTTTTT.

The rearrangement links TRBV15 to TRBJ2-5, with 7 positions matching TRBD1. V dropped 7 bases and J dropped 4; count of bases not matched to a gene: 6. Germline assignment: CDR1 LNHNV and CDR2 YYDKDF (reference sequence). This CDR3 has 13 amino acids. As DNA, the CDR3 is TGTGCCACCACGAGGGGGCGAGGAGAGACCCAGTACTTC. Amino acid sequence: CATTRGRGETQYF.

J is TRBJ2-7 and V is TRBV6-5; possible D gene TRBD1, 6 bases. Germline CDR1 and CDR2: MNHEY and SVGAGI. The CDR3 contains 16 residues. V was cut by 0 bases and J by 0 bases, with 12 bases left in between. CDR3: CASSYSRDTYSYEQYF. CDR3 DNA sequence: TGTGCCAGCAGTTACTCAAGGGACACCTACTCCTACGAGCAGTACTTC.

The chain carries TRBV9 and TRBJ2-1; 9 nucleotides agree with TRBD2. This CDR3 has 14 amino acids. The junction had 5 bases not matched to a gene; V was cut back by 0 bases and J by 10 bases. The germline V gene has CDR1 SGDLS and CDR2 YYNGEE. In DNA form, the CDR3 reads TGTGCCAGCAGCGTAGGCGGGGGGGCCGGGGAGCAGTTCTTC. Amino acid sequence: CASSVGGGAGEQFF.

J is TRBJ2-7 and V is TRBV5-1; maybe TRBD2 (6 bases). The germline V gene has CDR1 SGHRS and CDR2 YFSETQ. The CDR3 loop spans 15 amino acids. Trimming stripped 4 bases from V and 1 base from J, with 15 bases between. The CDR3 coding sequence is TGCGCCAGCAGCCTGGGACTGAGGAAGTCCTACGAGCAGTACTTC. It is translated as CASSLGLRKSYEQYF.

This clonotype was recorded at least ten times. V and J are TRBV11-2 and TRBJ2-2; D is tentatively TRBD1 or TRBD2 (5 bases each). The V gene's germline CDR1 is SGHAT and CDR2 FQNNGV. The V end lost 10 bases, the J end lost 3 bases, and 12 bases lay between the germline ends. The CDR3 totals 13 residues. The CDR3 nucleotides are TGTGCCACCTCGGGGCAACACACCGGGGAGCTGTTTTTT. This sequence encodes CATSGQHTGELFF.

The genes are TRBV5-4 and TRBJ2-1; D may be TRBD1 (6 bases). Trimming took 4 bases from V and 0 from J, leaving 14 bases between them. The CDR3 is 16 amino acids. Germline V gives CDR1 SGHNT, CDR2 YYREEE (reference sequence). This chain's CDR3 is CASSRLMGASYNEQFF. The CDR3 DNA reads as TGTGCCAGCAGCCGTCTTATGGGGGCCTCCTACAATGAGCAGTTCTTC.

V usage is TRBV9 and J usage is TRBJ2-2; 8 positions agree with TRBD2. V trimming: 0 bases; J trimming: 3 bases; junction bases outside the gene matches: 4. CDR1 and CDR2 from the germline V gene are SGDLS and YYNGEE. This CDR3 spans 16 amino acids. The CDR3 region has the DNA TGTGCCAGCAGCGTAGCTGGACTAGCCGACACCGGGGAGCTGTTTTTT. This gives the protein CASSVAGLADTGELFF. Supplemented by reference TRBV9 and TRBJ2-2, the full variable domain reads DSGVTQTPKHLITATGQRVTLRCSPRSGDLSVYWYQQSLDQGLQFLIQYYNGEERAKGNILERFSAQQFPDLHSELNLSSLELGDSALYFCASSVAGLADTGELFFGEGSRLTVL.

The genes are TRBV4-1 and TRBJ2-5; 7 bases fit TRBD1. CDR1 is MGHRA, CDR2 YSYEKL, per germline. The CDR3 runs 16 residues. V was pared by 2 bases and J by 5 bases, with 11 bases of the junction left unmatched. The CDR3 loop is CASSQSGTVGGETQYF. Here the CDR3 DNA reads TGCGCCAGCAGCCAATCCGGGACAGTCGGCGGGGAGACCCAGTACTTC.

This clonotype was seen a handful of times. As DNA, the CDR3 is TGCGCCAGCAGCTTGGTGGCAGGGGGCATGAACACTGAAGCTTTCTTT. This translates into CASSLVAGGMNTEAFF. This chain links TRBV5-1 with TRBJ1-1; the match to TRBD1 covers 8 bases. V was clipped by 0 bases and J by 0 bases; unmatched bases: 4. The CDR3 is 16 amino acids. Germline CDR1 and CDR2: SGHRS and YFSETQ.